This TCR beta chain was identified during a study of cytomegalovirus exposure and HLA in healthy donors. Study-wide results and caveats: Further analysis was carried out later, and it showed several of the most significant clusters appearing linked to common viral pathogens. Most of the TCR beta V segments (in an earlier analysis) were productive either about 87% or about 30% of the time.

This clone is categorized as medium-sized. Antigen unknown. Primers included in the PCR were 60 Vbeta and 13 Jbeta primers. Method: immunoSEQ multiplex PCR; TCRdb's copy keeps in-frame clones and lacks some. The sample contains 130,000 to 150,000 clones, less than 65% of which appear only once. The TCR sequence derives from a woman in her thirties in good health and CMV-seropositive. Specimen: PBMCs.

DNA of the CDR3: TGTGCCAGCAGTGCATTTACGAGGACAGGAAACACTGAAGCTTTCTTT. Amino acid sequence: CASSAFTRTGNTEAFF. The chain combines TRBV25-1 with TRBJ1-1; 7 bases align to TRBD1. J lost 2 bases, V lost 4 bases, and 10 bases had no gene match. The CDR3 contains 16 residues. The V gene's germline CDR1 is MGHDK and CDR2 SYGVNS. The full variable domain, completed using reference TRBV25-1 and TRBJ1-1, is EADIYQTPRYLVIGTGKKITLECSQTMGHDKMYWYQQDPGMELHLIHYSYGVNSTEKGDLSSESTVSRIRTEHFPLTLESARPSHTSQYLCASSAFTRTGNTEAFFGQGTRLTVV.